This passage covers 11 T cell receptor beta chains from one sample sequenced in a study of T cells after posttransplantation cyclophosphamide. Clones were sequenced by immunoSEQ multiplex PCR, and TCRdb holds only the in-frame ones, with some missing. The data hold more than 60,000 clones, with just over 90% observed a single time. Sequenced material: PBMCs. These receptors were collected from a woman younger than 45 in good health and a related stem cell transplant donor.

The V gene is TRBV29-1, the J gene TRBJ2-1, with D possibly TRBD2 on 5 matching bases. The CDR3 length is 14 residues. The germline V gene has CDR1 SQVTM and CDR2 ANQGSEA. Trimming removed 6 bases from V and 0 bases from J, with 12 bases in between. CDR3 region: CSVVLVSSYNEQFF. The CDR3 coding sequence is TGCAGCGTGGTACTAGTTAGCTCCTACAATGAGCAGTTCTTC.

CDR3 nucleotide sequence: TGTGCCAGCAGCCCTCCGGACAGGGACGCCTATGGCTACACCTTC. Translating gives CASSPPDRDAYGYTF. The chain combines TRBV7-6 with TRBJ1-2, with 8 bases aligning to TRBD1. Per the germline V gene, CDR1 is SGHVS and CDR2 is FNYEAQ. Trimming removed 5 bases from V and 4 bases from J; junction bases left unmatched: 9. The CDR3 spans 15 residues.

This chain joins TRBV6-5 and TRBJ2-1; tentative D call: TRBD1 (5 bases). This CDR3 has 15 amino acids. V was clipped by 6 bases and J by 7 bases, with 19 bases between them. CDR1 is MNHEY and CDR2 is SVGAGI in the germline V gene. The CDR3 nucleotides read TGTGCCAGCAGACCTTACAGGAGCCCATTGAATGAGCAGTTCTTC. It specifies CASRPYRSPLNEQFF.

The table lists this clone with a count of one. This chain joins TRBV25-1 and TRBJ2-7; 7 nucleotides align to TRBD1. Germline V CDR1 and CDR2: MGHDK, SYGVNS. The trim removed 8 bases at V and 3 bases at J, leaving 7 bases unmatched. The CDR3 length is 13 residues. The CDR3 sequence is CASVAAGGYEQYF. CDR3 sequence (DNA): TGTGCCAGCGTTGCAGCAGGGGGCTACGAGCAGTACTTC.

CDR3 protein: CASSPGDRGFNGYTF. The CDR3 DNA follows: TGTGCCAGCAGCCCGGGGGACAGGGGGTTTAATGGCTACACCTTC. The gene calls are TRBV4-2 and TRBJ1-2; TRBD1 agrees at 11 bases. After removal of 4 bases from V and 6 bases from J, the junction contained 7 bases not matched to a gene. Germline loops: CDR1 LGHNA, CDR2 YNFKEQ. CDR3 length: 15 amino acids.

The chain joins TRBV7-3 to TRBJ2-1, with 7 nucleotides matching TRBD2. CDR1 and CDR2 (germline): SGHTA, FQGTGA. Trimming removed 5 bases from V and 4 bases from J; junction bases left unmatched: 8. CDR3 length equals 15 residues. Written as DNA, the CDR3 is TGTGCCAGCAGCCCCCTTCCGGGGGGATACAATGAGCAGTTCTTC. Its protein is CASSPLPGGYNEQFF.

This clone was found once. CDR3: CASSGRSTYEQYF. The CDR3 DNA sequence: TGTGCCAGCAGTGGTAGGAGTACGTACGAGCAGTACTTC. This chain uses TRBV25-1 with TRBJ2-7, with D uncertain. Per the germline V gene, CDR1 is MGHDK and CDR2 is SYGVNS. Trimming took 4 bases from V and 4 from J, leaving 11 bases between them. The length of the CDR3 is 13 residues.

This rearrangement joins TRBV7-2 to TRBJ1-2, with D unclear. The CDR3 length is 17 residues. Trimming pared 4 bases from V and 7 bases from J, leaving 25 bases between. Germline lookup yields CDR1 SGHTA and CDR2 FQGNSA. The CDR3 sequence is CASSSSLRSGDPLGYTF. The DNA of the CDR3 is TGTGCCAGCAGCTCCTCCCTGCGGTCAGGCGACCCTCTTGGCTACACCTTC.

V gene TRBV27 combines with J gene TRBJ2-3; no reliable D call. From germline, CDR1 is MNHEY and CDR2 SMNVEV (reference sequence). The CDR3 sequence is 14 residues long. The V gene lost 7 bases and the J gene lost 0 bases, with 11 bases spanning the gap. The CDR3 DNA reads as TGTGCCAGCACCGAACTAACTAGCACAGATACGCAGTATTTT. Translated, it gives CASTELTSTDTQYF.

V is TRBV4-3 and J is TRBJ1-4; tentatively, D is TRBD1 (6 bases). V was clipped by 4 bases and J by 7 bases, with 16 bases between them. The CDR3 totals 15 residues. Germline V gene data show CDR1 as LGHNA and CDR2 as YSLEER. CDR3 bases: TGCGCCAGCAGCCCAGGGCAGGACAGTCCTGAAAAACTGTTTTTT. It encodes CASSPGQDSPEKLFF.

The chain's CDR3 is CASSPGGTAGSDTQYF. The CDR3 nucleotides are TGTGCCAGCAGCCCCGGCGGGACAGCAGGGTCAGATACGCAGTATTTT. The genes are TRBV4-2 and TRBJ2-3, with a weak D call TRBD1 (7 bases). Germline CDR1 and CDR2: LGHNA and YNFKEQ. V gave up 4 bases and J gave up 4 bases, with 18 bases separating them. This CDR3 has 16 amino acids.